These 19 T cell receptor beta chains share one sample of origin, sequenced in a study of blood T cell repertoires in COVID-19. Sequencing used immunoSEQ multiplex PCR; TCRdb keeps in-frame clones, though not all of them. The repertoire holds approximately 430,000 clones, with 86% as singletons. Sequencing used peripheral blood. Source of these receptors: a woman in her 30s with active or convalescent COVID-19.

With regard to this clone: Other DNA sequences within the sample encode an identical CDR3. J is TRBJ2-7 and V is TRBV5-1; perhaps TRBD1 as D (5 bases). The CDR3 length is 13 residues. From germline, CDR1 is SGHRS and CDR2 YFSETQ. The V and J ends lost 0 bases and 2 bases respectively, with 6 bases between them. The CDR3 DNA reads TGCGCCAGCAGCTTGGCAGGGACCTACGAGCAGTACTTC. It specifies CASSLAGTYEQYF.

The chain carries TRBV9 and TRBJ2-5; TRBD2 aligns across 8 bases. The CDR3 covers 16 residues. The V gene's germline CDR1 is SGDLS and CDR2 YYNGEE. The V segment lost 0 bases and the J segment 5 bases; nucleotides outside the gene matches: 9. CDR3 coding DNA: TGTGCCAGCAGCGTAGAAAAAGCGGGAGTGGGCGAGACCCAGTACTTC. It encodes CASSVEKAGVGETQYF.

This clone was counted a few times. The chain is built from TRBV2 and TRBJ2-7; D remains ambiguous. Germline lookup yields CDR1 SNHLY and CDR2 FYNNEI. The CDR3 totals 14 residues. Trimming stripped 6 bases from V and 3 bases from J, with 15 bases between. In DNA form, the CDR3 reads TGTGCCAGCAGGGATCCCGGGTTAGACTACGAGCAGTACTTC. It is translated as CASRDPGLDYEQYF.

The chain links TRBV7-8 to TRBJ1-2; D possibly corresponds to TRBD1 (5 bases). The V gene's germline CDR1 is SGHVS and CDR2 FQNEAQ. The CDR3 is made up of 13 amino acids. V was cut by 1 base and J by 10 bases, with 13 bases left in between. The CDR3 loop is CASSLGGRETYTF. In nucleotides, the CDR3 is TGTGCCAGCAGCTTAGGGGGCAGGGAAACCTACACCTTC.

The V call is TRBV5-6, the J call TRBJ1-6, with 9 bases aligning to TRBD1. The CDR3 length is 16 residues. V trimming: 5 bases; J trimming: 5 bases; junction bases outside the gene matches: 8. The germline CDR1 and CDR2 sequences are SGHDT and YYEEEE. This chain's CDR3 is CASRTGTGYDNSPLHF. Here the CDR3 DNA reads TGTGCCAGCAGGACCGGGACAGGGTACGATAATTCACCCCTCCACTTT.

The V and J genes are TRBV6-5 and TRBJ2-1; possibly TRBD1 for D (6 bases). There are 16 residues in the CDR3. Trimming left V 2 bases short and J 4 bases short, with 15 bases between. The germline CDR1 and CDR2 sequences are MNHEY and SVGAGI. CDR3 sequence reads: CASSYGGDRFYNEQFF. The CDR3 DNA sequence: TGTGCCAGCAGTTACGGGGGTGACAGGTTTTACAATGAGCAGTTCTTC.

V and J are TRBV27 and TRBJ2-7; a possible D gene is TRBD2 (5 bases). The germline V and J ends were trimmed by 3 bases and 3 bases, with 9 bases remaining between them. CDR3 length: 13 amino acids. Germline V gene lookup returns CDR1 MNHEY and CDR2 SMNVEV (reference sequence). This chain's CDR3 is CASSFGKGYEQYF. CDR3 bases: TGTGCCAGCAGTTTCGGGAAGGGCTACGAGCAGTACTTC.

The gene calls are TRBV7-9 and TRBJ1-1, with a weak D call TRBD1 (5 bases). CDR3 length: 15 amino acids. CDR1 and CDR2 (germline): SEHNR, FQNEAQ (reference sequence). The V end was cut by 5 bases, the J end by 1 base, with 14 bases between. The DNA of the CDR3 is TGTGCCAGCAGCGTCTCCTGGGGCGAGAACACTGAAGCTTTCTTT. It is translated as CASSVSWGENTEAFF.

The rearrangement uses TRBV6-5 and TRBJ1-2, with D possibly TRBD1 on 5 matching bases. The CDR3 covers 13 residues. In germline, CDR1 is MNHEY, CDR2 SVGAGI. V lost 9 bases and J lost 6, with 17 bases in between. The DNA of the CDR3 is TGTGCCAGTCGCCCCGAAGGGGCTAATGGCTACACCTTC. Protein: CASRPEGANGYTF.

The J gene is TRBJ2-2, the V gene TRBV6-4; TRBD1 matches 7 bases. Germline V lookup: CDR1 MRHNA, CDR2 SNTAGT. The CDR3 runs 12 residues. Trimming took 10 bases from V and 5 from J; bases not matched to a gene: 4. CDR3 in DNA: TGTGCCACCAAGACAGGGACCGGGGAGCTGTTTTTT. Encoded protein: CATKTGTGELFF.

The rearrangement joins TRBV19 to TRBJ2-1; 9 nucleotides align to TRBD2. V lost 5 bases to trimming and J lost 5 bases; unmatched junction nucleotides: 10. Germline CDR1 LNHDA, CDR2 SQIVND (reference sequence). The CDR3 runs 16 residues. CDR3 nucleotides: TGTGCCAGTAGTCAAAGCGGGAGGAGTTCCCACAATGAGCAGTTCTTC. It is translated as CASSQSGRSSHNEQFF.

In this sample, this clone turned up once. The genes are TRBV15 and TRBJ1-5; possible D gene TRBD1, 5 bases. There are 17 residues in the CDR3. Germline-derived CDR1 and CDR2 are LNHNV and YYDKDF (reference sequence). Trimming removed 0 bases from V and 4 bases from J, with 16 bases in between. CDR3 sequence (DNA): TGTGCCACCAGCAGAGATTATCCCGGGACTGTAAATCAGCCCCAGCATTTT. It specifies CATSRDYPGTVNQPQHF.

The genes are TRBV6-5 and TRBJ1-1; no clear D. Germline V gene lookup returns CDR1 MNHEY and CDR2 SVGAGI. V was pared by 6 bases and J by 4 bases, with 6 bases between. The CDR3 is made up of 11 amino acids. The chain's CDR3 is CASRAFTEAFF. For the CDR3, the DNA is TGTGCCAGCAGGGCCTTCACTGAAGCTTTCTTT.

The J gene is TRBJ2-5, the V gene TRBV5-1; 7 bases fit TRBD2. Germline trimming cut 4 bases from V and 3 bases from J; bases unmatched to any gene: 12. The germline gives CDR1 SGHRS, CDR2 YFSETQ. The CDR3 runs to 16 residues. CDR3 DNA: TGCGCCAGCAGCCGGAGTCTGGCGGGGGAGGAAGAGACCCAGTACTTC. As protein: CASSRSLAGEEETQYF.

The CDR3 region has the DNA TGTGCCAGCAGCCCACAAGGTGGGGGCTTTAACTACGAGCAGTACTTC. Translating gives CASSPQGGGFNYEQYF. The rearrangement uses TRBV9 and TRBJ2-7; tentative D call: TRBD1 (6 bases). This CDR3 spans 16 amino acids. Germline CDR1 reads SGDLS; CDR2 reads YYNGEE. V was pared by 4 bases and J by 3 bases, with 20 bases between. The variable domain in full, with the rest retrieved from reference TRBV9 and TRBJ2-7, is DSGVTQTPKHLITATGQRVTLRCSPRSGDLSVYWYQQSLDQGLQFLIQYYNGEERAKGNILERFSAQQFPDLHSELNLSSLELGDSALYFCASSPQGGGFNYEQYFGPGTRLTVT.

V gene TRBV19 combines with J gene TRBJ2-2; D might be TRBD1 (6 bases). Germline V gene data show CDR1 as LNHDA and CDR2 as SQIVND (reference sequence). This CDR3 region has 14 residues. Trimming removed 5 bases from V and 2 bases from J, with 9 bases in between. The CDR3 loop reads CASSRTENTGELFF. DNA of the CDR3: TGTGCCAGTAGTCGGACAGAAAACACCGGGGAGCTGTTTTTT.

This chain joins TRBV27 and TRBJ1-1; D ambiguous. V was clipped by 3 bases and J by 1 base, with 6 bases between them. Germline loops: CDR1 MNHEY, CDR2 SMNVEV (reference sequence). This CDR3 has 13 residues. In DNA, the CDR3 is TGTGCCAGCAGTTTTCAGTCGAACACTGAAGCTTTCTTT. Translating it yields CASSFQSNTEAFF.

This clone is a singleton in its sample. J is TRBJ2-7 and V is TRBV28; 10 nucleotides align to TRBD2. The CDR3 covers 15 residues. The J segment lost 0 bases and the V segment lost 6 bases, leaving 5 bases of the junction unmatched. The germline V gene encodes CDR1 MDHEN and CDR2 SYDVKM. The CDR3 coding sequence is TGTGCCAGCAGGGGAAGCGGGGGGGACTCCTACGAGCAGTACTTC. It translates to CASRGSGGDSYEQYF.

The rearrangement joins TRBV11-2 to TRBJ2-1; D may be TRBD2 (7 bases). Germline V lookup: CDR1 SGHAT, CDR2 FQNNGV. The length of the CDR3 is 14 residues. V lost 4 bases and J 7 bases, leaving 14 bases between the germline ends. The CDR3 sequence: CASSSWTRGNEQFF. CDR3 sequence (DNA): TGTGCCAGCAGCTCCTGGACTAGGGGGAATGAGCAGTTCTTC.